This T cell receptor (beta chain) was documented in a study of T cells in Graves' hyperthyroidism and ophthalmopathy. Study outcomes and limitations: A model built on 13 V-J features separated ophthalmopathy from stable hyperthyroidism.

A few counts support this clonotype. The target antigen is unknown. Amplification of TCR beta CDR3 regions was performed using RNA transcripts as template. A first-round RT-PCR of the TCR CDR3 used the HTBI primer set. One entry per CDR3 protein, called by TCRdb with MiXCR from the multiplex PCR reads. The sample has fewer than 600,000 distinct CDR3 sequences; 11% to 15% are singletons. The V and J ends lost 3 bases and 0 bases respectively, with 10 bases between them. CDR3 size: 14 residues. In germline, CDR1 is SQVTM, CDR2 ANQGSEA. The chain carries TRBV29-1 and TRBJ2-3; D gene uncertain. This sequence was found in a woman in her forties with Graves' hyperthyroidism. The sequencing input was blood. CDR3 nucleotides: TGCAGCGTTGACGTCCGAGAGAGCACAGATACGCAGTATTTT. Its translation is CSVDVRESTDTQYF.